The sequence of this T cell receptor (beta chain) was determined in a study of T-cell reconstitution after alpha-beta-depleted transplantation in children. Overall study findings and caveats: It was reported that alpha-beta T cells came from several hundred expanded graft clones (about two months after transplant).

Ten or more counts support this clonotype. The antigen remains unidentified. TCRbeta library construction was performed incorporating unique molecular identifiers. TCRdb used MiXCR to reprocess the PCR reads, holding one entry per CDR3 protein. Of fewer than 35,000 distinct CDR3 sequences in the sample, approximately 6.5% were seen once. Per the germline V gene, CDR1 is SEHNR and CDR2 is FQNEAQ (reference sequence). The CDR3 is made up of 13 amino acids. V was clipped by 6 bases and J by 5 bases, with 14 bases between them. This sequence originates from a child less than two years old who had a stem cell transplant for acute myeloid leukemia, so the T cells may come from the graft donor. The sequenced sample was peripheral blood, obtained 60 days after TCRalphabeta/CD19-depleted stem cell transplant. The chain has TRBV7-9 and TRBJ2-7; no reliable D call. CDR3 residues: CASRSGRIDEQYF. DNA of the CDR3: TGTGCCAGCAGATCCGGGCGTATCGACGAGCAGTACTTC. Complete variable domain (other parts from reference TRBV7-9 and TRBJ2-7): DTGVSQNPRHKITKRGQNVTFRCDPISEHNRLYWYRQTLGQGPEFLTYFQNEAQLEKSRLLSDRFSAERPKGSFSTLEIQRTEQGDSAMYLCASRSGRIDEQYFGPGTRLTVT.